These 22 T cell receptor beta chains share one sample of origin, sequenced in a study of blood T cell repertoires in COVID-19. Repertoires were generated with immunoSEQ multiplex PCR, while TCRdb's copy carries only in-frame clones and drops some. This table holds more than 300,000 clones, roughly nine tenths found once. Material: PBMCs or T cells enriched from blood (not recorded which). The receptors derive from a woman aged 40 to 50 who had been exposed to COVID-19.

This CDR3 reads CAMSTGLRSSYEQYF. The CDR3, as DNA: TGTGCCATGTCCACAGGTTTAAGAAGCTCCTACGAGCAGTACTTC. This chain links TRBV10-3 with TRBJ2-7, with D possibly TRBD1 on 5 matching bases. Trimming left V 9 bases short and J 0 bases short, with 18 bases between. CDR3 length: 15 residues. Germline CDR1 reads ENHRY; CDR2 reads SYGVKD.

CDR3 DNA: TGTGCCATCAGTGACCCGGGACAGGGGGCTGGTGAAGCTTTCTTT. Translating it yields CAISDPGQGAGEAFF. This chain uses TRBV10-3 with TRBJ1-1, with TRBD1 matching 12 bases. After removal of 3 bases from V and 7 bases from J, the junction contained 6 bases not matched to a gene. Germline assignment: CDR1 ENHRY and CDR2 SYGVKD. CDR3 length equals 15 residues.

The CDR3 bases are TGTGCCAGCAGCCCACGTAGCGGGGGGGCCGCAGATACGCAGTATTTT. Its translation: CASSPRSGGAADTQYF. The J gene is TRBJ2-3, the V gene TRBV7-9; 11 bases are a match to TRBD2. This CDR3 comprises 16 residues. The V gene's germline CDR1 is SEHNR and CDR2 FQNEAQ (reference sequence). The junction had 8 bases not matched to a gene; V was cut back by 5 bases and J by 4 bases. Based on the CDR3 plus reference TRBV7-9 and TRBJ2-3, the full variable domain is DTGVSQNPRHKITKRGQNVTFRCDPISEHNRLYWYRQTLGQGPEFLTYFQNEAQLEKSRLLSDRFSAERPKGSFSTLEIQRTEQGDSAMYLCASSPRSGGAADTQYFGPGTRLTVL.

The CDR3 loop is CASSIGANTGELFF. In DNA, the CDR3 is TGTGCCAGCAGCATCGGAGCGAACACCGGGGAGCTGTTTTTT. The rearrangement links TRBV27 to TRBJ2-2; unclear D gene. This CDR3 comprises 14 residues. Germline V gene sequence: CDR1 MNHEY, CDR2 SMNVEV (reference sequence). The V end lost 6 bases, the J end lost 0 bases, and 8 bases lay between the germline ends.

The J gene is TRBJ2-1, the V gene TRBV11-2; D is perhaps TRBD1 (5 bases). Per the germline V gene, CDR1 is SGHAT and CDR2 is FQNNGV. CDR3 length: 17 residues. Trimming removed 2 bases at V and 6 bases at J, with 20 bases between. This CDR3 is CASSLLLGLGEVNEQFF. CDR3 bases: TGTGCCAGCAGCTTACTTTTGGGGCTAGGGGAAGTCAATGAGCAGTTCTTC.

V gene TRBV4-3 combines with J gene TRBJ2-6; D unresolved. V dropped 0 bases and J dropped 0 bases, with 15 bases sitting between them. In germline, CDR1 is LGHNA, CDR2 YSLEER. The CDR3 extends over 19 amino acids. The CDR3 spells CASSQESVEMHSGANVLTF. As DNA, the CDR3 is TGCGCCAGCAGCCAAGAGTCAGTCGAAATGCACTCTGGGGCCAACGTCCTGACTTTC.

The CDR3 DNA is TGTGCCAGCAGCAATAGCGGGGGGTTGGAGACCCAGTACTTC. It encodes CASSNSGGLETQYF. This rearrangement joins TRBV5-4 to TRBJ2-5, with 10 bases identical to TRBD2. V lost 4 bases and J lost 5; bases outside the gene matches: 5. The CDR3 loop spans 14 amino acids. Germline loops: CDR1 SGHNT, CDR2 YYREEE (reference sequence).

Concerning this clone: Different DNA sequences within this sample yield the same CDR3. V usage is TRBV3-1 (or the pseudogene TRBV3-2) and J usage is TRBJ2-5; 10 bases match TRBD1. Germline lookup yields CDR1 LGHDT and CDR2 YNNKEL (reference sequence). The CDR3 length is 14 residues. J gave up 5 bases and V 3 bases, and 3 bases lay outside the gene matches. CDR3 sequence reads: CASSQTGGGETQYF. For the CDR3, the DNA is TGTGCCAGCAGCCAGACAGGGGGCGGCGAGACCCAGTACTTC.

This rearrangement joins TRBV24-1 to TRBJ2-7; 8 bases agree with TRBD1. Germline CDR1 and CDR2: KGHDR and SFDVKD. CDR3 size: 18 residues. The junction had 16 bases not matched to a gene; V was cut back by 5 bases and J by 2 bases. The DNA of the CDR3 is TGTGCCACCAGTGGCTCGACCCAGGGGGCAAGTCGCCCCTACGAGCAGTACTTC. This translates into CATSGSTQGASRPYEQYF.

This clone has a single count. The V gene is TRBV18, the J gene TRBJ1-2; unclear D gene. Germline V lookup: CDR1 KGHSH, CDR2 LQKENI. Between the trimmed V and J ends, which lost 2 bases and 2 bases, there was a span of 15 bases. The CDR3 extends over 16 amino acids. In DNA, the CDR3 is TGTGCCAGCTCACCAGGAGTAGGTCCGGGAAACTATGGCTACACCTTC. Its translation is CASSPGVGPGNYGYTF.

The J gene is TRBJ2-1, the V gene TRBV10-1; 10 bases are a match to TRBD1. V shed 8 bases and J 9 bases; nucleotides not matched to a gene: 10. Germline assignment: CDR1 WNHNN and CDR2 SYGVQD (reference sequence). The CDR3 has 14 amino acids. In DNA, the CDR3 is TGCGCCAGCGGCCGGGACAGGGGCCTTACTGAGCAGTTCTTC. Amino acid sequence: CASGRDRGLTEQFF.

This chain joins TRBV5-1 and TRBJ2-7; TRBD2 matches at 7 bases. The trim removed 5 bases at V and 3 bases at J, leaving 8 bases unmatched. Germline-derived CDR1 and CDR2 are SGHRS and YFSETQ. CDR3 size: 14 residues. The chain's CDR3 is CASRMLWGGYEQYF. In nucleotides, the CDR3 is TGCGCCAGCAGGATGCTTTGGGGGGGCTACGAGCAGTACTTC.

The J gene is TRBJ2-7, the V gene TRBV9; D possibly corresponds to TRBD1 (6 bases). CDR3 length equals 12 residues. Trimming removed 7 bases at V and 2 bases at J, with 10 bases between. CDR1 is SGDLS and CDR2 is YYNGEE in the germline V gene. The CDR3 nucleotides are TGTGCCAGCGGCAGGGGAGCCTACGAGCAGTACTTC. This translates into CASGRGAYEQYF.

The rearrangement joins TRBV7-2 to TRBJ1-1, with D possibly being TRBD1 (6 bases). The CDR3 consists of 14 residues. V lost 5 bases and J 1 base, leaving 11 bases between the germline ends. The germline V gene encodes CDR1 SGHTA and CDR2 FQGNSA. CDR3 DNA sequence: TGTGCCAGCAGCCCGACAGGTAGGAACACTGAAGCTTTCTTT. Translating gives CASSPTGRNTEAFF. The full variable domain, its missing parts supplied by reference TRBV7-2 and TRBJ1-1, is GAGVSQSPSNKVTEKGKDVELRCDPISGHTALYWYRQSLGQGLEFLIYFQGNSAPDKSGLPSDRFSAERTGGSVSTLTIQRTQQEDSAVYLCASSPTGRNTEAFFGQGTRLTVV.

This clone has only a few counts. The rearrangement links TRBV6-1 to TRBJ2-6, with 7 bases matching TRBD1. The ends lost 3 bases at V and 0 bases at J; junction bases unmatched: 5. CDR3 length: 17 amino acids. Germline V lookup: CDR1 MNHNS, CDR2 SASEGT. The CDR3 bases are TGTGCCAGCAGTGAGCAGGGGGTCGTCTCTGGGGCCAACGTCCTGACTTTC. This codes for CASSEQGVVSGANVLTF.

V and J are TRBV5-4 and TRBJ2-1; the match to TRBD2 covers 9 bases. Germline V gene sequence: CDR1 SGHNT, CDR2 YYREEE (reference sequence). CDR3 length: 17 residues. V trimming: 0 bases; J trimming: 0 bases; junction bases outside the gene matches: 4. The CDR3 sequence is CASSLASGVSSYNEQFF. In DNA form, the CDR3 reads TGTGCCAGCAGCTTGGCTAGCGGGGTGAGCTCCTACAATGAGCAGTTCTTC.

V gene TRBV18 combines with J gene TRBJ1-4; 7 positions agree with TRBD1. This CDR3 spans 14 amino acids. V shed 6 bases and J 8 bases; nucleotides not matched to a gene: 9. The germline V gene encodes CDR1 KGHSH and CDR2 LQKENI. In DNA form, the CDR3 reads TGTGCCAGCTCCCCCGGGACAGCGGAAGAAAAACTGTTTTTT. Protein sequence: CASSPGTAEEKLFF.

This clone was seen once. This sequence joins TRBV7-2 and TRBJ2-4; 7 nucleotides line up with TRBD2. This CDR3 comprises 18 residues. V lost 4 bases, J lost 3 bases, and 15 bases stayed unmatched. CDR1 SGHTA and CDR2 FQGNSA come from the germline V gene. The DNA of the CDR3 is TGTGCCAGCAGCTCTAGAGGGACTACCTCTTTGAACAAAAACATTCAGTACTTC. Protein: CASSSRGTTSLNKNIQYF.

This clone was detected a few times. The rearrangement uses TRBV4-3 and TRBJ1-3, with unresolved D. The CDR3 consists of 13 residues. Germline lookup yields CDR1 LGHNA and CDR2 YSLEER. V was shortened by 1 base and J by 9 bases, with 10 bases between the two germline ends. The CDR3 region is CASSQAGSGTIYF. The CDR3 nucleotides read TGCGCCAGCAGCCAAGCCGGGAGTGGCACCATATATTTT.

This clone has a single count. V is TRBV29-1 and J is TRBJ2-6, with D perhaps TRBD2 (6 bases). V gave up 0 bases and J gave up 6 bases, with 9 bases separating them. The CDR3 length is 14 residues. Germline assignment: CDR1 SQVTM and CDR2 ANQGSEA. The CDR3 loop is CSVEDSGEANVLTF. CDR3 nucleotides: TGCAGCGTTGAAGATTCGGGGGAGGCCAACGTCCTGACTTTC.

The V and J genes are TRBV28 and TRBJ2-7; TRBD2 matches 10 bases. This CDR3 has 17 amino acids. Looked up from germline, CDR1 is MDHEN and CDR2 is SYDVKM. J was trimmed by 2 bases and V by 2 bases; bases with no gene match: 9. The CDR3 loop is CASSLRSSGRGAYEQYF. The CDR3 DNA is TGTGCCAGCAGTTTACGGTCTAGCGGGAGAGGGGCCTACGAGCAGTACTTC.

V usage is TRBV5-4 and J usage is TRBJ1-1; D remains ambiguous. V was clipped by 2 bases and J by 7 bases, with 12 bases between them. Germline V gene data show CDR1 as SGHNT and CDR2 as YYREEE (reference sequence). This CDR3 has 13 residues. The CDR3 bases are TGTGCCAGCAGCTTCGATCGGTCCGTTGAAGCTTTCTTT. Translated: CASSFDRSVEAFF. Combining the CDR3 with reference TRBV5-4 and TRBJ1-1 gives the whole variable domain ETGVTQSPTHLIKTRGQQVTLRCSSQSGHNTVSWYQQALGQGPQFIFQYYREEENGRGNFPPRFSGLQFPNYSSELNVNALELDDSALYLCASSFDRSVEAFFGQGTRLTVV.